This TCR beta chain emerged from a study of cytomegalovirus exposure and HLA in healthy donors. Profiling relied on immunoSEQ multiplex PCR, and the TCRdb table lists in-frame clones only, not all of them. Found here are 150,000 to 170,000 clones, 70% to 90% of them singletons; the top ten hold 20% to 25%. This CDR3 has 14 residues. V was shortened by 7 bases and J by 8 bases, with 20 bases between the two germline ends. From germline, CDR1 is MNHEY and CDR2 SVGAGI. The chain is built from TRBV6-5 and TRBJ1-2; D may be TRBD1 (5 bases). The TCR originated in a man aged 18-30 years in good health and CMV-seropositive. Sequencing was carried out using PBMCs. For the CDR3, the DNA is TGTGCCAGCACAACCACCGGGGGGACGAGAGGCTACACCTTC. This sequence encodes CASTTTGGTRGYTF.